The 20 T cell receptor beta chains listed next were all sequenced from one sample in a study of memory CD4+ T cells and cytomegalovirus serostatus. The sort gate was single viable CD3+CD4+CD8-CD45RO+ cells for memory CD4+ T cells. TCRdb's copy holds only in-frame clones and misses some; the assay was immunoSEQ multiplex PCR. The sample yields under 55,000 clones, approximately 82% seen once. Sequencing input: memory CD4+ T cells from blood. All receptors come from an adult in good health and CMV-seropositive.

This rearrangement joins TRBV5-1 to TRBJ2-5; weak D call: TRBD1 (5 bases). The germline V gene has CDR1 SGHRS and CDR2 YFSETQ. Trimming took off 5 bases at V and 2 bases at J, with 13 bases between the two ends. The CDR3 is 14 amino acids. This chain's CDR3 is CASRQVTGQETQYF. The CDR3 DNA reads as TGCGCCAGCAGACAGGTAACAGGACAAGAGACCCAGTACTTC.

The chain is built from TRBV7-3 and TRBJ2-1, with a possible D match to TRBD1 (7 bases). Germline loops: CDR1 SGHTA, CDR2 FQGTGA. This CDR3 contains 12 residues. Trimming cost V 3 bases and J 9 bases, with 9 bases left between them. The chain's CDR3 is CASSFQGGEQFF. The CDR3 region has the DNA TGTGCCAGCAGCTTCCAGGGGGGTGAGCAGTTCTTC.

This clone has just a few counts. This sequence joins TRBV7-6 and TRBJ2-1; 7 nucleotides agree with TRBD2. V lost 5 bases, J lost 3 bases, and 10 bases stayed unmatched. Germline loops: CDR1 SGHVS, CDR2 FNYEAQ. The CDR3 loop spans 16 amino acids. For the CDR3, the DNA is TGTGCCAGCAGCGCTTCTAGCGGTACCCTCTACAATGAGCAGTTCTTC. Protein sequence: CASSASSGTLYNEQFF.

The gene calls are TRBV19 and TRBJ1-2, with TRBD1 matching 9 bases. Germline CDR1 LNHDA, CDR2 SQIVND (reference sequence). This CDR3 region has 14 residues. Trimming removed 5 bases from V and 8 bases from J; junction bases left unmatched: 9. The CDR3 is CASSLLTGGAGYTF. CDR3 coding DNA: TGTGCCAGTAGTCTCTTAACAGGGGGCGCCGGCTACACCTTC.

The V gene is TRBV27, the J gene TRBJ1-2; D may be TRBD1 (5 bases). Trimming shortened V by 6 bases and J by 6 bases, and 14 bases separated the two germline ends. The CDR3 consists of 13 residues. The germline gives CDR1 MNHEY, CDR2 SMNVEV (reference sequence). CDR3 residues: CASRKSLQDGYTF. CDR3 bases: TGTGCCAGCAGGAAGAGTTTACAGGATGGCTACACCTTC.

The rearrangement joins TRBV28 to TRBJ1-2, with TRBD1 as a possible D gene (5 bases). Germline assignment: CDR1 MDHEN and CDR2 SYDVKM. This CDR3 region has 16 residues. Trimming removed 5 bases at V and 2 bases at J, with 18 bases between. The CDR3 region is CASSRRDPRGNYGYTF. The CDR3 nucleotides read TGTGCCAGCAGTCGCCGGGACCCCCGAGGGAACTATGGCTACACCTTC.

V usage is TRBV4-1 and J usage is TRBJ2-7; D possibly corresponds to TRBD2 (5 bases). V was shortened by 1 base and J by 4 bases, with 11 bases between the two germline ends. Germline V CDR1 and CDR2: MGHRA, YSYEKL. The CDR3 sequence is 14 residues long. The CDR3 DNA reads TGCGCCAGCAGCCAAGGTACTAGATCATACGAGCAGTACTTC. Its protein is CASSQGTRSYEQYF.

This clone was seen a handful of times. The rearrangement links TRBV5-6 to TRBJ2-4; D is possibly TRBD1 or TRBD2 (5 bases each). CDR3 length equals 18 residues. Germline V gives CDR1 SGHDT, CDR2 YYEEEE. V lost 4 bases and J 3 bases, leaving 23 bases between the germline ends. CDR3: CASSQPRLRGIGKNIQYF. In DNA form, the CDR3 reads TGTGCCAGCAGCCAGCCACGTTTGAGGGGAATTGGCAAAAACATTCAGTACTTC. The full variable domain, in which reference TRBV5-6 and TRBJ2-4 provide the parts outside the CDR3, is DAGVTQSPTHLIKTRGQQVTLRCSPKSGHDTVSWYQQALGQGPQFIFQYYEEEERQRGNFPDRFSGHQFPNYSSELNVNALLLGDSALYLCASSQPRLRGIGKNIQYFGAGTRLSVL.

The V call is TRBV19, the J call TRBJ1-5; 11 nucleotides match TRBD1. After removal of 4 bases from V and 1 base from J, the junction contained 12 bases not matched to a gene. CDR3 size: 19 residues. From germline, CDR1 is LNHDA and CDR2 SQIVND (reference sequence). DNA of the CDR3: TGTGCCAGTAGTACCCAAAGGGGACAGGGGGGAAAGAGCAATCAGCCCCAGCATTTT. It is translated as CASSTQRGQGGKSNQPQHF.

This clone appeared once. The chain combines TRBV6-6 with TRBJ2-5; 7 bases agree with TRBD2. Germline V gene sequence: CDR1 MNHNY, CDR2 SVGAGI (reference sequence). The CDR3 covers 16 residues. With 2 bases clipped from V and 5 bases from J, the junction kept 11 bases outside the gene matches. The CDR3 DNA follows: TGTGCCAGCAGTTACCCCTTTGGCGGGGGAGGGGAGACCCAGTACTTC. Amino acids: CASSYPFGGGGETQYF.

The gene calls are TRBV6-1 and TRBJ2-2; D uncertain. V lost 8 bases and J 9 bases, leaving 10 bases between the germline ends. This CDR3 spans 11 amino acids. CDR1 MNHNS and CDR2 SASEGT come from the germline V gene. As DNA, the CDR3 is TGTGCCAGCTTGAGATACCGGGAGCTGTTTTTT. This encodes CASLRYRELFF.

The CDR3 protein is CASTGRQRGTETQYF. The CDR3 DNA is TGTGCCAGCACCGGTAGACAGCGGGGGACCGAGACCCAGTACTTC. The gene calls are TRBV2 and TRBJ2-5; 8 bases map to TRBD2. Germline trimming cut 7 bases from V and 5 bases from J; bases unmatched to any gene: 12. Germline lookup yields CDR1 SNHLY and CDR2 FYNNEI. This CDR3 is built from 15 residues.

The V and J genes are TRBV18 and TRBJ1-5, with D uncertain. Trimming took off 3 bases at V and 0 bases at J, with 3 bases between the two ends. The length of the CDR3 is 13 residues. CDR1 is KGHSH, CDR2 LQKENI, per germline. The CDR3 sequence: CASSPGSNQPQHF. For the CDR3, the DNA is TGTGCCAGCTCACCGGGTAGCAATCAGCCCCAGCATTTT.

This chain joins TRBV27 and TRBJ2-7; a possible D gene is TRBD2 (5 bases). This CDR3 contains 15 residues. Germline V gene data show CDR1 as MNHEY and CDR2 as SMNVEV (reference sequence). Trimming took 8 bases from V and 6 from J, leaving 23 bases between them. In nucleotides, the CDR3 is TGTGCCAGCTTCCCCAATGGCGGGCCCACCGCCGAGCAGTACTTC. Protein product: CASFPNGGPTAEQYF.

This clone has only a few counts. The chain employs TRBV9 and TRBJ2-7, with D unclear. Germline CDR1 and CDR2: SGDLS and YYNGEE. V dropped 3 bases and J dropped 2 bases, with 12 bases sitting between them. CDR3 length: 14 amino acids. This CDR3 is CASSGPRAPYEQYF. Here the CDR3 DNA reads TGTGCCAGCAGCGGGCCAAGAGCGCCCTACGAGCAGTACTTC.

This chain joins TRBV10-3 and TRBJ1-1, with a possible D match to TRBD1 (5 bases). The CDR3 spans 16 residues. V lost 3 bases and J lost 3, with 17 bases in between. The germline V gene encodes CDR1 ENHRY and CDR2 SYGVKD. CDR3 in amino acids: CAISDSGKKGYTEAFF. The CDR3 region has the DNA TGTGCCATCAGTGACTCAGGGAAGAAGGGGTACACTGAAGCTTTCTTT.

The V gene is TRBV10-3, the J gene TRBJ2-4; TRBD1 might be the D (6 bases). Trimming took 10 bases from V and 3 from J, leaving 19 bases between them. Germline assignment: CDR1 ENHRY and CDR2 SYGVKD. This CDR3 comprises 15 residues. CDR3 nucleotides: TGTGCCAACGGCCCGGGACACAACATCAAAAACATTCAGTACTTC. Protein sequence: CANGPGHNIKNIQYF.

The J gene is TRBJ2-7, the V gene TRBV7-8; 7 nucleotides agree with TRBD2. Losses at the gene ends were 5 bases for V and 2 bases for J; bases not matched to a gene: 6. The CDR3 runs to 14 residues. Germline V gives CDR1 SGHVS, CDR2 FQNEAQ. CDR3 in amino acids: CASSTAGTTYEQYF. The CDR3 DNA is TGTGCCAGCAGCACCGCCGGGACTACCTACGAGCAGTACTTC.

The V gene is TRBV7-9, the J gene TRBJ1-2; D unresolved. V lost 2 bases and J lost 2, with 6 bases in between. The germline V gene encodes CDR1 SEHNR and CDR2 FQNEAQ (reference sequence). CDR3 size: 13 residues. In nucleotides, the CDR3 is TGTGCCAGCAGCTTAATAGGGAACTATGGCTACACCTTC. Encoded protein: CASSLIGNYGYTF.

The J gene is TRBJ2-7, the V gene TRBV7-2, with TRBD1 as a possible D gene (6 bases). The germline V and J ends were trimmed by 5 bases and 1 base, with 18 bases remaining between them. CDR3 length: 16 amino acids. Per germline, CDR1 SGHTA and CDR2 FQGNSA. CDR3 protein: CASSLRGRGRSYEQYF. CDR3 sequence (DNA): TGTGCCAGCAGCCTCCGTGGCAGGGGTCGGTCCTACGAGCAGTACTTC.